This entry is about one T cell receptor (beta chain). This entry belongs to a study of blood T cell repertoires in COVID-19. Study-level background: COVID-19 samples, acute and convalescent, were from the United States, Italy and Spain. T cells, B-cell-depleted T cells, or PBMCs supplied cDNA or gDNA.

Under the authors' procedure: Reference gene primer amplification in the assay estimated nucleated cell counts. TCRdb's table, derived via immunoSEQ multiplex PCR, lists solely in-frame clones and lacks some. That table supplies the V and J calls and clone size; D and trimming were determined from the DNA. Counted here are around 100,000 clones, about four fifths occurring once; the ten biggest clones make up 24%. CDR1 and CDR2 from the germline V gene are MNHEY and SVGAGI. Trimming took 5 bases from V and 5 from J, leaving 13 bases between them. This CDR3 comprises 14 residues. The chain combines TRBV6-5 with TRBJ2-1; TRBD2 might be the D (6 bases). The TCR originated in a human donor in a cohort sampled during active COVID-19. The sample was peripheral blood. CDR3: CASSQIGSNNEQFF. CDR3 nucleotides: TGTGCCAGCAGTCAAATCGGGAGTAACAATGAGCAGTTCTTC.